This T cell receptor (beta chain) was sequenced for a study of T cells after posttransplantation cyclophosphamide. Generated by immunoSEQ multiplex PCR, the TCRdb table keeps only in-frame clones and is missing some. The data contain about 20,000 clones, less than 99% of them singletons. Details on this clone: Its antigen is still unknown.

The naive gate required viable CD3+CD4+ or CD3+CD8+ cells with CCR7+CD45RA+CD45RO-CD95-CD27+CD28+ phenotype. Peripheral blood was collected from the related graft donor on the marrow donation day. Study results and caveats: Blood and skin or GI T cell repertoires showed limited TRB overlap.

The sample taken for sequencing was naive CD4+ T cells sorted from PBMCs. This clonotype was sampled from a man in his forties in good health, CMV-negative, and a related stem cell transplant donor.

CDR3 region: CASSISRGGNEQFF. For the CDR3, the DNA is TGTGCCAGTAGTATCTCCAGGGGTGGCAATGAGCAGTTCTTC. This sequence joins TRBV19 and TRBJ2-1, with D tentatively TRBD1 (6 bases). Germline CDR1 reads LNHDA; CDR2 reads SQIVND (reference sequence). The CDR3 has 14 residues. V dropped 3 bases and J dropped 6 bases, with 12 bases sitting between them.